These 19 T cell receptor beta chains came from one sample sequenced in a study of T-cell reconstitution after alpha-beta-depleted transplantation in children. Unique molecular identifiers featured in how the TCRbeta library was prepared. TCRdb re-derived calls from the PCR reads in MiXCR, one entry per CDR3 protein. The top ten clones hold roughly 98% of a sample with about 58,000 distinct CDR3 sequences, roughly 45% of them seen once. Sequencing used PBMCs, mostly from graft donor cells, obtained 360 days after TCRalphabeta/CD19-depleted stem cell transplant. The origin of the receptors is a male patient aged 5 to 17 who had a stem cell transplant for acute lymphoblastic leukemia, so the T cells may come from the graft donor.

The J gene is TRBJ2-7, the V gene TRBV4-2; D is ambiguous. V was shortened by 0 bases and J by 9 bases, with 9 bases between the two germline ends. CDR3 length equals 12 residues. Germline V gene lookup returns CDR1 LGHNA and CDR2 YNFKEQ. The CDR3 DNA reads TGTGCCAGCAGCCAAGATGGAGCCGGGCAGTACTTC. It yields the protein CASSQDGAGQYF.

The genes are TRBV24-1 and TRBJ2-1, with 7 nucleotides matching TRBD2. There are 15 residues in the CDR3. Trimming removed 3 bases from V and 7 bases from J; junction bases left unmatched: 8. The germline V gene encodes CDR1 KGHDR and CDR2 SFDVKD. The CDR3 DNA sequence: TGTGCCACCAGTGATATCGGAGCGGGGAGGAATGAGCAGTTCTTC. Residues: CATSDIGAGRNEQFF.

This clonotype was detected only once. This chain uses TRBV12-3 or TRBV12-4 with TRBJ1-1; D is unresolved. The CDR3 sequence is 13 residues long. Trimming stripped 5 bases from V and 2 bases from J, with 9 bases between. CDR3 amino acids: CASSPRLNTEAFF. CDR3 nucleotide sequence: TGTGCCAGCAGTCCTAGACTTAACACTGAAGCTTTCTTT.

There are a few counts of this clonotype. The chain combines TRBV20-1 with TRBJ1-2, with D possibly matching TRBD1 (6 bases). The CDR3 spans 14 residues. The V gene lost 3 bases and the J gene lost 8 bases, with 19 bases spanning the gap. CDR1 DFQATT and CDR2 SNEGSKA come from the germline V gene (reference sequence). This chain's CDR3 is CSARMAGGFYGYTF. The CDR3 DNA is TGCAGTGCTAGGATGGCTGGGGGCTTCTACGGCTACACCTTC.

Ten or more counts support this clonotype. The chain links TRBV10-3 to TRBJ2-7; 7 bases are a match to TRBD1. Germline lookup yields CDR1 ENHRY and CDR2 SYGVKD. Germline trimming cut 3 bases from V and 2 bases from J; bases unmatched to any gene: 4. The CDR3 consists of 14 residues. The CDR3 region has the DNA TGTGCCATCAGTGAAACAGGGGCGGCCTACGAGCAGTACTTC. Translating it yields CAISETGAAYEQYF.

Only a few counts were recorded for this clonotype. The CDR3 sequence: CASTVLAGGKGIQYF. CDR3 nucleotide sequence: TGTGCCAGCACCGTACTAGCGGGGGGCAAGGGCATTCAGTACTTC. The V call is TRBV6-1, the J call TRBJ2-4; 12 bases fit TRBD2. The CDR3 runs 15 residues. V trimming: 7 bases; J trimming: 9 bases; junction bases outside the gene matches: 10. The germline V gene encodes CDR1 MNHNS and CDR2 SASEGT.

This clonotype has more than one count but fewer than ten. The gene calls are TRBV12-3 or TRBV12-4 and TRBJ2-6; possibly TRBD2 for D (6 bases). Trimming stripped 4 bases from V and 1 base from J, with 17 bases between. The length of the CDR3 is 18 residues. CDR3 DNA sequence: TGTGCCAGCAGTTCCAGGTTAGCGGACGCTTCTGGGGCCAACGTCCTGACTTTC. It codes for CASSSRLADASGANVLTF.

The chain joins TRBV7-9 to TRBJ1-1; D possibly corresponds to TRBD1 (6 bases). The germline V gene encodes CDR1 SEHNR and CDR2 FQNEAQ (reference sequence). The CDR3 spans 13 residues. V lost 3 bases and J 10 bases, leaving 15 bases between the germline ends. The CDR3 protein is CASSLDKGVGAFF. CDR3 in DNA: TGTGCCAGCAGCTTGGACAAGGGGGTTGGAGCTTTCTTT.

J is TRBJ2-7 and V is TRBV29-1; D is possibly TRBD1 or TRBD2 (5 bases each). CDR1 and CDR2 from the germline V gene are SQVTM and ANQGSEA. V was clipped by 6 bases and J by 2 bases, with 8 bases between them. CDR3 length: 11 amino acids. CDR3 DNA sequence: TGCAGCGTAGGGGACCCCTACGAGCAGTACTTC. Protein product: CSVGDPYEQYF.

The V gene is TRBV29-1, the J gene TRBJ1-2, with D uncertain. The CDR3 has 10 residues. Germline CDR1 and CDR2: SQVTM and ANQGSEA. The V gene lost 6 bases and the J gene lost 4 bases, with 6 bases spanning the gap. CDR3 sequence reads: CSVSGYGYTF. DNA of the CDR3: TGCAGCGTGTCCGGCTATGGCTACACCTTC.

V gene TRBV9 combines with J gene TRBJ2-2; 9 bases agree with TRBD1. The J segment lost 4 bases and the V segment lost 3 bases, leaving 4 bases of the junction unmatched. CDR3 length: 15 residues. Germline V lookup: CDR1 SGDLS, CDR2 YYNGEE. In nucleotides, the CDR3 is TGTGCCAGCAGCGGCCGGGACAGGGTCACCGGGGAGCTGTTTTTT. Translation: CASSGRDRVTGELFF.

The chain links TRBV20-1 to TRBJ2-3; D remains ambiguous. CDR1 is DFQATT and CDR2 is SNEGSKA in the germline V gene (reference sequence). The CDR3 extends over 11 amino acids. Trimming cost V 0 bases and J 4 bases, with 2 bases left between them. The CDR3 coding sequence is TGCAGTGCTAGAGACCCAGATACGCAGTATTTT. Amino acids: CSARDPDTQYF.

The V gene is TRBV9, the J gene TRBJ2-3; D unclear. CDR3 size: 12 residues. CDR1 and CDR2 (germline): SGDLS, YYNGEE. The V end was cut by 4 bases, the J end by 4 bases, with 7 bases between. CDR3 in amino acids: CASSPGPDTQYF. The CDR3 nucleotides read TGTGCCAGCAGCCCTGGCCCAGATACGCAGTATTTT.

This sequence joins TRBV15 and TRBJ2-2, with a possible D match to TRBD1 (5 bases). The CDR3 has 17 amino acids. Looked up from germline, CDR1 is LNHNV and CDR2 is YYDKDF (reference sequence). Trimming removed 0 bases from V and 5 bases from J, with 16 bases in between. The CDR3 region is CATSRDRGQGGTGELFF. DNA of the CDR3: TGTGCCACCAGCAGAGATAGGGGTCAGGGTGGGACCGGGGAGCTGTTTTTT. Full variable domain (outside the CDR3, taken from reference TRBV15 and TRBJ2-2): DAMVIQNPRYQVTQFGKPVTLSCSQTLNHNVMYWYQQKSSQAPKLLFHYYDKDFNNEADTPDNFQSRRPNTSFCFLDIRSPGLGDTAMYLCATSRDRGQGGTGELFFGEGSRLTVL.

The V gene is TRBV19, the J gene TRBJ2-7; 8 bases align to TRBD1. In germline, CDR1 is LNHDA, CDR2 SQIVND (reference sequence). V lost 5 bases and J lost 6; bases outside the gene matches: 6. The CDR3 is made up of 13 amino acids. As DNA, the CDR3 is TGTGCCAGTAGTGCCCGGACAGGGTCCGAGCAGTACTTC. This sequence encodes CASSARTGSEQYF.

The chain links TRBV20-1 to TRBJ2-5; TRBD2 matches 12 bases. The CDR3 consists of 14 residues. V shed 5 bases, J shed 3 bases, and the junction held 4 bases outside the gene matches. The germline CDR1 and CDR2 sequences are DFQATT and SNEGSKA (reference sequence). The CDR3 sequence is CSAPRLAGEETQYF. The CDR3 DNA follows: TGCAGTGCTCCCCGACTAGCGGGAGAAGAGACCCAGTACTTC.

V is TRBV20-1 and J is TRBJ1-1, with 12 bases identical to TRBD1. CDR1 DFQATT and CDR2 SNEGSKA come from the germline V gene (reference sequence). The CDR3 contains 15 residues. The V gene end was trimmed by 3 bases and the J gene end by 11 bases; junction bases not matched to a gene: 13. Here the CDR3 DNA reads TGCAGTGCTAGTAACTACCGGGACAGGGGGCTGGAGGCTTTCTTT. Translated: CSASNYRDRGLEAFF.

V gene TRBV7-2 combines with J gene TRBJ1-2; 8 bases agree with TRBD1. The junction had 3 bases not matched to a gene; V was cut back by 5 bases and J by 4 bases. The CDR3 covers 13 residues. Germline CDR1 reads SGHTA; CDR2 reads FQGNSA. The CDR3 is CASSPGQGYGYTF. Here the CDR3 DNA reads TGTGCCAGCAGCCCTGGACAGGGCTATGGCTACACCTTC.

This clonotype was seen a few times. The J gene is TRBJ2-7, the V gene TRBV5-1; 9 positions agree with TRBD2. Trimming cost V 2 bases and J 5 bases; bases outside gene matches: 5. Germline V lookup: CDR1 SGHRS, CDR2 YFSETQ. This CDR3 region has 14 residues. The CDR3 nucleotides read TGCGCCAGCAGCTTACCGGGACTAGCTAACGAGCAGTACTTC. It codes for CASSLPGLANEQYF.